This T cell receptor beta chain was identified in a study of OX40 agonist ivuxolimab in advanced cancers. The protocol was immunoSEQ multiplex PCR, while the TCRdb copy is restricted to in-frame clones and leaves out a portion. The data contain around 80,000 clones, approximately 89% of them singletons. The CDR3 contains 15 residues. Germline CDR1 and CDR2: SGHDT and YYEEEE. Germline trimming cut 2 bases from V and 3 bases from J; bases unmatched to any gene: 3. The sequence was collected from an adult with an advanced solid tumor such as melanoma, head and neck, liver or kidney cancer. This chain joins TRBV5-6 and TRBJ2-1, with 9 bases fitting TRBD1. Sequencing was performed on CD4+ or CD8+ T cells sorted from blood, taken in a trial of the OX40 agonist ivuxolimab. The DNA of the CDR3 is TGTGCCAGCAGCTTAGGGACAGGGAACTACAATGAGCAGTTCTTC. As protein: CASSLGTGNYNEQFF.